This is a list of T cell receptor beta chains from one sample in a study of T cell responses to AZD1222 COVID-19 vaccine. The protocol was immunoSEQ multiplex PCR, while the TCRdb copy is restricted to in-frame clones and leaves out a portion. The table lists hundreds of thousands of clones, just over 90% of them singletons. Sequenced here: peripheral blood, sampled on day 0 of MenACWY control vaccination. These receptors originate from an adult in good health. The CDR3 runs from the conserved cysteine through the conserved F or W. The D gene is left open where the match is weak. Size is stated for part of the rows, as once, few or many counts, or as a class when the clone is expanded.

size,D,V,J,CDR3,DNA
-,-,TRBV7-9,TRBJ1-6,CASSLGRANNSPLHF,TGTGCCAGCAGCTTAGGACGAGCGAATAATTCACCCCTCCACTTT
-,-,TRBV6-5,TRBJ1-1,CASRPTGFNTEAFF,TGTGCCAGCAGACCGACAGGTTTCAACACTGAAGCTTTCTTT
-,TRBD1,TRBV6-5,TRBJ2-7,CASGTGGAWEQYF,TGTGCCAGCGGAACAGGGGGCGCATGGGAGCAGTACTTC
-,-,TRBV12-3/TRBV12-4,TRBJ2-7,CASSPNHEQYF,TGTGCCAGCAGTCCGAACCACGAGCAGTACTTC
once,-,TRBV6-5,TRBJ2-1,CASSYSNGLGSEQFF,TGTGCCAGCAGTTATAGCAACGGGTTAGGTAGTGAGCAGTTCTTC
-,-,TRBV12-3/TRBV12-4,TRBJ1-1,CASSLGEKAFF,TGTGCCAGCAGTTTAGGGGAGAAAGCTTTCTTT
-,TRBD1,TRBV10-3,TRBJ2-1,CAISDRGQGTYNEQFF,TGTGCCATCAGTGACCGCGGACAGGGAACCTACAATGAGCAGTTCTTC
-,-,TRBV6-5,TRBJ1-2,CASSYSSSIGGYGYTF,TGTGCCAGCAGTTACTCGAGTAGTATAGGTGGCTATGGCTACACCTTC
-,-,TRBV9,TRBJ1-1,CASSPGRRGTEAFF,TGTGCCAGCAGCCCCGGGAGGAGGGGCACTGAAGCTTTCTTT
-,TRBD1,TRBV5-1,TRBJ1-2,CASSLTGATNYGYTF,TGCGCCAGCAGCTTAACAGGGGCGACTAACTATGGCTACACCTTC
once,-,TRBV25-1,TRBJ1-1,CASSDDTVLNTEAFF,TGTGCCAGCAGTGACGACACCGTCCTGAACACTGAAGCTTTCTTT
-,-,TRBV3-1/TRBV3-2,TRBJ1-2,CASSQDGRGDWGYTF,TGTGCCAGCAGCCAAGATGGGCGGGGAGACTGGGGCTACACCTTC
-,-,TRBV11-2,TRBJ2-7,CASTLRARNEQYF,TGTGCCAGCACCCTTAGAGCTCGGAACGAGCAGTACTTC
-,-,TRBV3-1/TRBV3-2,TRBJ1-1,CASSRTSNTEAFF,TGTGCCAGCAGCCGGACATCGAACACTGAAGCTTTCTTT
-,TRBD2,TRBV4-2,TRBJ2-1,CASSPERDLLGEQFF,TGTGCCAGCAGCCCGGAGCGGGACCTTCTGGGAGAGCAGTTCTTC
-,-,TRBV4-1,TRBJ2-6,CASGGGSGANVLTF,TGCGCCAGCGGAGGGGGTTCTGGGGCCAACGTCCTGACTTTC
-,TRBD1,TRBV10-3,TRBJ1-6,CAISGTGGASPLHF,TGTGCCATCAGTGGGACAGGGGGCGCTTCACCCCTCCACTTT
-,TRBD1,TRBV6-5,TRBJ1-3,CASSATGGVSIYF,TGTGCCAGCAGCGCCACAGGGGGGGTATCCATATATTTT